The 31 T cell receptor beta chains given below trace back to one sample, sequenced in a study of T cells in Graves' hyperthyroidism and ophthalmopathy. RNA transcripts served as the template for amplifying TCR beta CDR3 regions. First-round RT-PCR with HTBI primers amplified the TCR CDR3 region. TCRdb re-called the multiplex PCR reads through MiXCR, storing one row per CDR3 protein. The repertoire holds 620,000 or so distinct CDR3 sequences, with roughly 14% as singletons. The source material was blood. The receptors shown here come from a woman in her 50s with Graves' ophthalmopathy.

As to this clonotype: It may be a read error: a sequence one base away is much more abundant. This rearrangement joins TRBV4-2 to TRBJ1-2, with D unclear. Looked up from germline, CDR1 is LGHNA and CDR2 is YNFKEQ. This CDR3 spans 12 amino acids. CDR3 region: CAGSQDPRGYTF. In nucleotides, the CDR3 is TGTGCCGGCAGCCAAGATCCCCGTGGCTACACCTTC.

The gene calls are TRBV24-1 and TRBJ2-7; tentatively, D is TRBD1 or TRBD2 (5 bases each). Between the trimmed V and J ends, which lost 4 bases and 2 bases, there was a span of 20 bases. Germline assignment: CDR1 KGHDR and CDR2 SFDVKD. The CDR3 spans 17 residues. CDR3: CATSDSSWNGGTYEQYF. Here the CDR3 DNA reads TGTGCCACCAGTGACTCTTCCTGGAATGGGGGAACCTACGAGCAGTACTTC.

This clonotype showed up many times. The chain employs TRBV27 and TRBJ1-1; possibly TRBD1 for D (5 bases). Germline CDR1 and CDR2: MNHEY and SMNVEV (reference sequence). The CDR3 has 15 residues. Trimming stripped 6 bases from V and 1 base from J, with 15 bases between. As DNA, the CDR3 is TGTGCCAGCAGAACATGGGACGCGAAGAACACTGAAGCTTTCTTT. It specifies CASRTWDAKNTEAFF.

This clonotype came up once. The chain couples TRBV20-1 to TRBJ2-1; TRBD2 agrees at 7 bases. CDR3 length equals 13 residues. Germline CDR1 and CDR2: DFQATT and SNEGSKA (reference sequence). J lost 8 bases, V lost 6 bases, and 10 bases had no gene match. DNA for the CDR3: TGCAGTGCCGCCGCCGGGACTATTTATGAGCAGTTCTTC. Residues: CSAAAGTIYEQFF.

This clonotype was found a few times. This chain connects TRBV18 to TRBJ1-6, with D hard to call. The CDR3 runs to 13 residues. V gave up 9 bases and J gave up 8 bases, with 14 bases separating them. Germline CDR1 KGHSH, CDR2 LQKENI. The CDR3 here is CASRSLIDSPLHF. Here the CDR3 DNA reads TGTGCCAGTCGCTCCCTAATTGATTCACCCCTCCACTTT. Supplemented by reference TRBV18 and TRBJ1-6, the full variable domain reads NAGVMQNPRHLVRRRGQEARLRCSPMKGHSHVYWYRQLPEEGLKFMVYLQKENIIDESGMPKERFSAEFPKEGPSILRIQQVVRGDSAAYFCASRSLIDSPLHFGNGTRLTVT.

Regarding this clonotype: A read error may produce the germline difference seen at one junction end. The rearrangement links TRBV3-1 to TRBJ2-1, with D unclear. The CDR3 spans 14 residues. Germline-derived CDR1 and CDR2 are LGHDT and YNNKEL (reference sequence). CDR3: CASSQGLFDLELLF. The DNA for the CDR3 is TGTGCCAGCAGCCAAGGACTTTTCGATCTGGAGTTACTCTTC.

In this sample, this clonotype turned up many times. The genes are TRBV20-1 and TRBJ2-7; weak D call: TRBD2 (6 bases). Germline V gene data show CDR1 as DFQATT and CDR2 as SNEGSKA (reference sequence). V lost 5 bases and J lost 3, with 14 bases in between. The CDR3 has 13 residues. CDR3 DNA: TGCAGTGCTTGGGACTTAGGGAGCTACGAGCAGTACTTC. It yields the protein CSAWDLGSYEQYF.

This clonotype turned up a few times. The genes are TRBV6-1 and TRBJ2-7; no clear D gene. With 10 bases removed from V and 0 bases from J, the gap between germline ends came to 19 bases. This CDR3 is built from 15 residues. CDR1 is MNHNS and CDR2 is SASEGT in the germline V gene. CDR3 amino acids: CATKNNWGSSYEQYF. In DNA, the CDR3 is TGTGCCACCAAAAACAACTGGGGTAGCTCCTACGAGCAGTACTTC.

This clonotype was detected ten times or more. This chain joins TRBV2 and TRBJ2-5; D not certain. CDR3 size: 12 residues. Germline V lookup: CDR1 SNHLY, CDR2 FYNNEI. The V gene lost 3 bases and the J gene lost 3 bases, with 5 bases spanning the gap. The CDR3 reads CASSEMEETQYF. In DNA form, the CDR3 reads TGTGCCAGCAGTGAGATGGAAGAGACCCAGTACTTC.

This clonotype was seen repeatedly, ten times or more. This chain uses TRBV28 with TRBJ1-1; 8 bases align to TRBD1. The CDR3 extends over 15 amino acids. V was pared by 11 bases and J by 0 bases, with 11 bases of the junction left unmatched. Germline lookup yields CDR1 MDHEN and CDR2 SYDVKM. The DNA of the CDR3 is TGTGCCGCCACCGGGACAGGCTTTATGAACACTGAAGCTTTCTTT. Protein: CAATGTGFMNTEAFF.

Comments on this clonotype: Germline and junction disagree at one end, which may indicate a read error. The rearrangement joins TRBV7-9 to TRBJ2-6; D ambiguous. Per the germline V gene, CDR1 is SEHNR and CDR2 is FQNEAQ (reference sequence). This CDR3 comprises 15 residues. CDR3 in DNA: TGTGCCTGCAGTCCAACAGTCTCTGGGGCCAACGTCCTGACTTTC. Its translation is CACSPTVSGANVLTF.

This clonotype was recorded once. The V call is TRBV4-1, the J call TRBJ1-6; D gene unclear. This CDR3 has 18 residues. Germline CDR1 and CDR2: MGHRA and YSYEKL. Deletions cut 0 bases from V and 7 bases from J, with 19 bases between. The CDR3 region is CASSQEKLGGLRNSPLHF. The CDR3 DNA follows: TGCGCCAGCAGCCAAGAAAAACTGGGCGGGCTCCGCAATTCACCCCTCCACTTT.

This clonotype was counted many times. The chain combines TRBV3-1 with TRBJ2-3; no reliable D call. Germline V gives CDR1 LGHDT, CDR2 YNNKEL (reference sequence). The CDR3 is 13 residues long. With 3 bases removed from V and 6 bases from J, the gap between germline ends came to 10 bases. This CDR3 is CASSHPAEDTQYF. The DNA for the CDR3 is TGTGCCAGCAGCCACCCCGCGGAGGATACGCAGTATTTT.

This clonotype was observed many times. The rearrangement joins TRBV28 to TRBJ1-2, with D perhaps matching TRBD1 (6 bases). The CDR3 sequence is 14 residues long. Germline CDR1 MDHEN, CDR2 SYDVKM. Trimming took 2 bases from V and 7 from J, leaving 14 bases between them. The CDR3 protein is CASSLPPGDRGYTF. In nucleotides, the CDR3 is TGTGCCAGCAGTTTACCTCCAGGGGATCGTGGCTACACCTTC.

In this sample, this clonotype turned up once. The CDR3 sequence: CASSSGTSGGTDTQYF. Here the CDR3 DNA reads TGTGCCAGCAGTTCCGGGACTAGCGGGGGGACAGATACGCAGTATTTT. This chain connects TRBV12-3 or TRBV12-4 to TRBJ2-3; TRBD2 matches at 15 bases. Germline trimming cut 4 bases from V and 3 bases from J; bases unmatched to any gene: 2. The CDR3 has 16 residues.

This clonotype was found many times. V usage is TRBV28 and J usage is TRBJ1-1; D call uncertain. Germline CDR1 MDHEN, CDR2 SYDVKM. There are 12 residues in the CDR3. V lost 7 bases to trimming and J lost 1 base, with 7 bases between them. This CDR3 reads CASKVGNTEAFF. The CDR3 DNA sequence: TGTGCCAGCAAAGTGGGGAACACTGAAGCTTTCTTT.

This clonotype was detected ten times or more. The genes are TRBV20-1 and TRBJ2-5, with D perhaps assigned TRBD1 or TRBD2 (5 bases each). Germline values: CDR1 DFQATT, CDR2 SNEGSKA (reference sequence). The CDR3 sequence is 13 residues long. The CDR3 reads CGARTPGAETQYF. The CDR3 DNA reads TGCGGGGCGCGGACTCCGGGCGCAGAGACCCAGTACTTC.

This clonotype was found many times. The CDR3 here is CASSVTSGVYNEQFF. DNA of the CDR3: TGTGCCAGCAGCGTGACTAGCGGGGTCTACAATGAGCAGTTCTTC. V gene TRBV7-9 combines with J gene TRBJ2-1, with TRBD2 matching over 11 bases. Germline-derived CDR1 and CDR2 are SEHNR and FQNEAQ (reference sequence). Germline trimming cut 5 bases from V and 3 bases from J; bases unmatched to any gene: 3. CDR3 length: 15 amino acids.

In its sample, this clonotype was seen many times. V usage is TRBV20-1 and J usage is TRBJ2-1, with 10 positions matching TRBD2. The junction had 6 bases not matched to a gene; V was cut back by 0 bases and J by 10 bases. The germline V gene has CDR1 DFQATT and CDR2 SNEGSKA (reference sequence). This CDR3 is built from 14 residues. CDR3 nucleotides: TGCAGTGCTAGAGAGCTAGCGGGAGCACGAGAGCAGTTCTTC. Protein: CSARELAGAREQFF.

This clonotype was seen at least ten times. This sequence joins TRBV7-6 and TRBJ2-1, with D perhaps being TRBD1 or TRBD2 (5 bases each). Germline CDR1 SGHVS, CDR2 FNYEAQ. The CDR3 runs to 18 residues. Trimming shortened V by 5 bases and J by 0 bases, and 20 bases separated the two germline ends. CDR3 sequence (DNA): TGTGCCAGCAGCCGCCTCGACTGGGGGACCTTCTCCTACAATGAGCAGTTCTTC. It translates to CASSRLDWGTFSYNEQFF.

This clonotype was picked up a small number of times. This sequence joins TRBV30 and TRBJ2-7, with TRBD2 identical over 8 bases. The germline V gene has CDR1 GTSNPN and CDR2 SVGIG (reference sequence). The CDR3 length is 15 residues. After removal of 5 bases from V and 2 bases from J, the junction contained 11 bases not matched to a gene. Here the CDR3 reads CAWAPGPSGPYEQYF. In DNA form, the CDR3 reads TGTGCCTGGGCACCTGGCCCTAGCGGGCCCTACGAGCAGTACTTC.

This clonotype was observed at least ten times. The rearrangement links TRBV7-2 to TRBJ2-3; D may be TRBD1 or TRBD2 (5 bases each). Trimming left V 3 bases short and J 0 bases short, with 10 bases between. The germline V gene has CDR1 SGHTA and CDR2 FQGNSA. CDR3 size: 15 residues. The CDR3 loop reads CASSFGTSSTDTQYF. Written as DNA, the CDR3 is TGTGCCAGCAGCTTCGGGACCTCTAGCACAGATACGCAGTATTTT.

In its sample, this clonotype was seen many times. The chain couples TRBV12-3 or TRBV12-4 to TRBJ2-1, with 9 bases matching TRBD2. The V gene end was trimmed by 8 bases and the J gene end by 8 bases; junction bases not matched to a gene: 10. The CDR3 loop spans 14 amino acids. The CDR3 DNA sequence: TGTGCCAGCCGGCGTAGCGGGAGTATCGATGAGCAGTTCTTC. Encoded protein: CASRRSGSIDEQFF.

The chain joins TRBV6-1 to TRBJ1-4; D is uncertain. Deletions cut 5 bases from V and 8 bases from J, with 12 bases between. Germline lookup yields CDR1 MNHNS and CDR2 SASEGT. The CDR3 has 13 amino acids. As DNA, the CDR3 is TGTGCCAGCAGTCTTGGACCCCCAGAAAAACTGTTTTTT. Encoded protein: CASSLGPPEKLFF.

This clonotype came up many times. The chain combines TRBV5-1 with TRBJ1-2; D perhaps matches TRBD1 (6 bases). Germline assignment: CDR1 SGHRS and CDR2 YFSETQ. V shed 2 bases and J shed 4 bases, with 12 bases lying between them. CDR3 size: 14 residues. For the CDR3, the DNA is TGCGCCAGCAGCTTCTGGACAGAAGGCTATGGCTACACCTTC. As protein: CASSFWTEGYGYTF.

Ten or more counts support this clonotype. This sequence joins TRBV7-2 and TRBJ2-3; 12 bases fit TRBD2. Trimming cost V 2 bases and J 0 bases; bases outside gene matches: 9. This CDR3 contains 19 residues. Germline CDR1 reads SGHTA; CDR2 reads FQGNSA. CDR3 coding DNA: TGTGCCAGCAGCTTACGACTAGCGGGAGTCCGGCGTAGCACAGATACGCAGTATTTT. Its translation: CASSLRLAGVRRSTDTQYF. The whole variable domain, remainder taken from reference TRBV7-2 and TRBJ2-3, is GAGVSQSPSNKVTEKGKDVELRCDPISGHTALYWYRQSLGQGLEFLIYFQGNSAPDKSGLPSDRFSAERTGGSVSTLTIQRTQQEDSAVYLCASSLRLAGVRRSTDTQYFGPGTRLTVL.

This clonotype showed up just a few times. CDR3 nucleotides: TGTGCCAGCAGCCCCCAAAAATCACGGTTATCTGAAGCTTTCTTT. Its translation is CASSPQKSRLSEAFF. V and J are TRBV13 and TRBJ1-1, with D uncertain. The V and J ends lost 5 bases and 6 bases respectively, with 19 bases between them. CDR1 PRHDT and CDR2 FYEKMQ come from the germline V gene (reference sequence). This CDR3 has 15 amino acids.

This clonotype has a count of ten or more. The rearrangement joins TRBV7-9 to TRBJ1-5; a possible D gene is TRBD1 (5 bases). The germline V and J ends were trimmed by 0 bases and 3 bases, with 12 bases remaining between them. Germline CDR1 is SEHNR and CDR2 is FQNEAQ (reference sequence). This CDR3 contains 16 residues. CDR3 nucleotide sequence: TGTGCCAGCAGCTTAGCCGGGGCCGGTGACAATCAGCCCCAGCATTTT. Encoded protein: CASSLAGAGDNQPQHF.

This clonotype came up many times. V and J are TRBV28 and TRBJ2-5; 9 nucleotides align to TRBD1. The CDR3 extends over 15 amino acids. Unmatched junction bases numbered 4, after V lost 2 bases and J lost 3 bases. Germline CDR1 reads MDHEN; CDR2 reads SYDVKM. CDR3 DNA sequence: TGTGCCAGCAGTTTACCCGGGACAGGGAAAGAGACCCAGTACTTC. Protein: CASSLPGTGKETQYF.

This clonotype occurred a few times. V is TRBV24-1 and J is TRBJ1-2, with D perhaps matching TRBD1 (6 bases). V was pared by 6 bases and J by 5 bases, with 9 bases between. The CDR3 totals 12 residues. Germline loops: CDR1 KGHDR, CDR2 SFDVKD. The DNA of the CDR3 is TGTGCCACCAGTCAGGGGTTATATGGCTACACCTTC. It yields the protein CATSQGLYGYTF.

Comment on this clonotype: The junction and the germline gene differ at one end; a read error may be behind it. This chain uses TRBV7-9 with TRBJ2-7, with 10 bases aligning to TRBD2. The CDR3 loop spans 14 amino acids. Germline CDR1 SEHNR, CDR2 FQNEAQ (reference sequence). The CDR3 here is CASSATSGINEQHF. The CDR3 nucleotides read TGTGCCAGCAGCGCCACTAGCGGGATTAACGAGCAGCACTTC.